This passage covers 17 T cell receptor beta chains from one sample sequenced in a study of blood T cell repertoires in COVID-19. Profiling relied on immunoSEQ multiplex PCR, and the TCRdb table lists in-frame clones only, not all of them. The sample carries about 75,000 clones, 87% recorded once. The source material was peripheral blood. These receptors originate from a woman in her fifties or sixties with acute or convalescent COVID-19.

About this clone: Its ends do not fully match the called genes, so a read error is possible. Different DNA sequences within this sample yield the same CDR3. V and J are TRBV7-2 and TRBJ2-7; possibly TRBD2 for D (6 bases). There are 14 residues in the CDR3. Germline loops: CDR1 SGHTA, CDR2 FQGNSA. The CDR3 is CASSLDGGAYEQYF. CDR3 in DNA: TGTGCCAGCAGCTTAGACGGGGGAGCCTACGAGCAGTATTTC.

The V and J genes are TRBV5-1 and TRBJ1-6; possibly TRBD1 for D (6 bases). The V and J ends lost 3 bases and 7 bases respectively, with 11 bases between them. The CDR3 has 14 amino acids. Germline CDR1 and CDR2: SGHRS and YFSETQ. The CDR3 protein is CASSWQGTNSPLHF. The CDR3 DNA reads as TGCGCCAGCAGCTGGCAGGGGACCAATTCACCCCTCCACTTT.

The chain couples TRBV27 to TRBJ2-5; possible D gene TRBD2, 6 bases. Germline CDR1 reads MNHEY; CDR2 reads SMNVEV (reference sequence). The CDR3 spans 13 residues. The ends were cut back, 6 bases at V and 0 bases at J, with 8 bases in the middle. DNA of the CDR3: TGTGCCAGCAGCCGGGAGTACCAAGAGACCCAGTACTTC. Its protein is CASSREYQETQYF.

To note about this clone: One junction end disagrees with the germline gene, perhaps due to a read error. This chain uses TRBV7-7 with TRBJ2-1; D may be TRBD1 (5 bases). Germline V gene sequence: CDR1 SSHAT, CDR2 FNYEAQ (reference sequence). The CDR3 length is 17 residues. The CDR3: CASSFTPQGSSYNEQFF. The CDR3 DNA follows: TGTGCTAGCAGCTTTACCCCTCAGGGCAGCTCCTACAATGAGCAGTTCTTC.

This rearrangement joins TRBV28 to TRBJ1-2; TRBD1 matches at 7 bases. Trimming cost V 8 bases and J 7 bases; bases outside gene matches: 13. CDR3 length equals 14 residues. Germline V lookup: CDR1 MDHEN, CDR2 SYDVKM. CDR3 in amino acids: CASQRADRVSGYTF. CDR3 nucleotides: TGTGCCAGCCAGCGGGCCGACAGGGTCTCTGGCTACACCTTC.

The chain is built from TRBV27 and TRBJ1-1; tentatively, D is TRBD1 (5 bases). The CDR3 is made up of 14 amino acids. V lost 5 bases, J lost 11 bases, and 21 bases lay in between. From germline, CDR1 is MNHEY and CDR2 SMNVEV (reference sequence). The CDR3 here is CASSTEQTVQEAFF. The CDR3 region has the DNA TGTGCCAGCAGTACGGAACAGACAGTACAAGAGGCTTTCTTT.

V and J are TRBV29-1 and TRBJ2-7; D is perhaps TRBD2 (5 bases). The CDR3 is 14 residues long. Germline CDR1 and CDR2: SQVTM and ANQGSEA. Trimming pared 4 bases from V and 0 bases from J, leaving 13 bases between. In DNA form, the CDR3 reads TGCAGCGTTGCCGGACTTACGAGCTCCTACGAGCAGTACTTC. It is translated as CSVAGLTSSYEQYF.

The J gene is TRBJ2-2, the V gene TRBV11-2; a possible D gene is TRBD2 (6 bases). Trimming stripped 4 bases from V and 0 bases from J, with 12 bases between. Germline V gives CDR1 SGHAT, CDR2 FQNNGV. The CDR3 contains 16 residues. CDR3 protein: CASSSVRGANTGELFF. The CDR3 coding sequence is TGTGCCAGCAGCTCCGTTCGCGGGGCGAACACCGGGGAGCTGTTTTTT. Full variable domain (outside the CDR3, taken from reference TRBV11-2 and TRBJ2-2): EAGVAQSPRYKIIEKRQSVAFWCNPISGHATLYWYQQILGQGPKLLIQFQNNGVVDDSQLPKDRFSAERLKGVDSTLKIQPAKLEDSAVYLCASSSVRGANTGELFFGEGSRLTVL.

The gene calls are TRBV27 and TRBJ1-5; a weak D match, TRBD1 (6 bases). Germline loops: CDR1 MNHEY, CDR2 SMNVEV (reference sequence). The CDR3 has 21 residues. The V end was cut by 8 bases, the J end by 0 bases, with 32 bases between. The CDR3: CASYIRPDSRTPRYSNQPQHF. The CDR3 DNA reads TGTGCCAGCTACATTAGACCGGACAGCCGGACCCCTCGTTATAGCAATCAGCCCCAGCATTTT.

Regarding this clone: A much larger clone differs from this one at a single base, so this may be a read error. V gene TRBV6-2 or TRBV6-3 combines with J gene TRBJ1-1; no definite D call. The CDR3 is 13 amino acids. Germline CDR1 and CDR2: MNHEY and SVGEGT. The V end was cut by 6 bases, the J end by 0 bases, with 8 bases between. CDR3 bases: TGTGCCAGCAGCTTAAGAGTGAACACTGAAGCTTTCTTT. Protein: CASSLRVNTEAFF.

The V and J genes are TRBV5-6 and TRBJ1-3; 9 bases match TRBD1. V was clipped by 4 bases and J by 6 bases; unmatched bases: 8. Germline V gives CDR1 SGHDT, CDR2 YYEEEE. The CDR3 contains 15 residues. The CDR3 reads CASSPLDRGENTIYF. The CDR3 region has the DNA TGTGCCAGCAGCCCGCTAGACAGGGGGGAAAACACCATATATTTT.

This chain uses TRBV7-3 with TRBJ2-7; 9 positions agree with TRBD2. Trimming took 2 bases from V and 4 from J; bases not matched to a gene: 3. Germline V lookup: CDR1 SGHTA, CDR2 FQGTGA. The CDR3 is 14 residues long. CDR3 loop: CASSLGGLAYEQYF. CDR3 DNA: TGTGCCAGCAGCTTAGGCGGACTAGCGTACGAGCAGTACTTC.

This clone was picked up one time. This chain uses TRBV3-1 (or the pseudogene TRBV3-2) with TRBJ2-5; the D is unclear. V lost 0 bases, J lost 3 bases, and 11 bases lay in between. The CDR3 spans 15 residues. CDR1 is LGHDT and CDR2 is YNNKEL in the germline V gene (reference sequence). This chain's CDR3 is CASSQDPTTKETQYF. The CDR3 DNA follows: TGTGCCAGCAGCCAAGACCCCACGACAAAAGAGACCCAGTACTTC.

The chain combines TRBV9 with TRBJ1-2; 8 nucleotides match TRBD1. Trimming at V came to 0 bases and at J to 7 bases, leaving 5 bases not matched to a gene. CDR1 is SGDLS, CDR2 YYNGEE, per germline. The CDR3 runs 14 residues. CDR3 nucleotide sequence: TGTGCCAGCAGCGTAGCCAGGGGGCGCGGTGGCTACACCTTC. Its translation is CASSVARGRGGYTF.

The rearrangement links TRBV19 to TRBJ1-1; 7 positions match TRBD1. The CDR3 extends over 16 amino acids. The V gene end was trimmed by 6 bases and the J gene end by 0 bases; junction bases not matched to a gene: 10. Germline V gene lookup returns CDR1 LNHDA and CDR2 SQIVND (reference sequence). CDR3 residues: CASRRKVQGLNTEAFF. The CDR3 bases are TGTGCCAGTAGACGGAAAGTACAGGGGCTGAACACTGAAGCTTTCTTT.

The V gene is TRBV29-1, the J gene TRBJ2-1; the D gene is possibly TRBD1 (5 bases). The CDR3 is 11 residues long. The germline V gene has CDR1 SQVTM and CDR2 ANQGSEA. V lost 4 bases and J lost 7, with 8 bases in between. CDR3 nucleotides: TGCAGCGTTGGGCAGGGAAATGAGCAGTTCTTC. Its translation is CSVGQGNEQFF.

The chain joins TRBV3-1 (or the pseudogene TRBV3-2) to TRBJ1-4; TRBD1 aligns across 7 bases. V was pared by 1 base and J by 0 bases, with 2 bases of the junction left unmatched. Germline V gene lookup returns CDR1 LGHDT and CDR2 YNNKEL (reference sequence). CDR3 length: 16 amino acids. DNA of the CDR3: TGTGCCAGCAGCCAAGTTGGGACAGCAACTAATGAAAAACTGTTTTTT. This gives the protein CASSQVGTATNEKLFF.